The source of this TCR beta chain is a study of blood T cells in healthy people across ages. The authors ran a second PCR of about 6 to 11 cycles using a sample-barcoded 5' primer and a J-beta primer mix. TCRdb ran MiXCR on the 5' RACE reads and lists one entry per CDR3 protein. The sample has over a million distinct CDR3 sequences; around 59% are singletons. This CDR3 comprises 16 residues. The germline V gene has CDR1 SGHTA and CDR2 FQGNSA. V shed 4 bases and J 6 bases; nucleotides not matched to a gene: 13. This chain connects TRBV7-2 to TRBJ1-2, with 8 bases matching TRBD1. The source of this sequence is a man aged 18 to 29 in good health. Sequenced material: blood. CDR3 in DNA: TGTGCCAGCAGCTCCCGAGGGAGGACAGGGAGTCATGGCTACACCTTC. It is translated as CASSSRGRTGSHGYTF.